This TCR beta chain was recorded in a study of tumor-infiltrating lymphocytes in primary liver carcinoma. RNA isolated from unsorted whole blood supplied the blood RNA, with germline DNA also extracted. Concerning this clonotype: What it binds is not known. Possible read error: a much larger clone is one base away.

Findings and caveats of the study: With p = 0.039, the top-250-clone fraction in tumors significantly exceeded that in blood.

A constant-region primer served to make TCR beta cDNA from about 0.45 ug total RNA. Libraries for TCR beta were built through three nested multiplex PCR rounds, which together made up a slightly modified ARM-PCR procedure. Investigators reported that the first two PCR rounds, at 10 cycles each, used TRBV1-TRBV30 forward primers with a C-beta reverse primer. TCRdb redid the calling of the multiplex PCR reads with MiXCR, one entry per CDR3 protein. The data show approximately 210,000 distinct CDR3 sequences, 65% seen once. V shed 4 bases and J shed 4 bases, with 10 bases lying between them. Germline V gene data show CDR1 as MNHNS and CDR2 as SASEGT. This CDR3 has 13 amino acids.

This clonotype was sampled from a woman aged 55-70 years with primary liver carcinoma and hepatitis B virus infection. The source material was peripheral blood. The genes are TRBV6-1 and TRBJ1-1, with unresolved D. In DNA, the CDR3 is TGTGCCAGCAGTGCCTCCCTGGGCACTGAAGCTTTCTTT. This gives the protein CASSASLGTEAFF.